These T cell receptor beta chains were read from a single sample in a study of CXCR3-negative and CXCR3-positive naive CD8 T cells. TCRdb derives one entry per CDR3 protein from the 5' RACE reads, leaving out DNA. The repertoire table contains about 84,000 distinct CDR3 sequences. Source material: naive CXCR3+ CD8+ T cells from blood. These TCRs come from a human donor in good health. Some clones in this sample may be carry-over from other donors' samples. CDR3s include the opening cysteine and the closing phenylalanine or tryptophan.

J gene	CDR3 length	V gene	CDR3 protein
TRBJ2-7	16	TRBV28	CASRGPSGRHSYEQYF
TRBJ2-1	19	TRBV2	CASIWSGTSTSSSYNEQFF
TRBJ1-1	11	TRBV5-1	CASTYGPEAFF
TRBJ2-5	14	TRBV20-1	CSAKAQGMRETQYF
TRBJ1-1	14	TRBV7-9	CASSITGPNTEAFF
TRBJ2-7	14	TRBV5-1	CASSFQGYTYEQYF
TRBJ2-5	17	TRBV4-1	CASSPRREGGTQETQYF
TRBJ2-1	16	TRBV4-3	CASSQGDRGSYNEQFF
TRBJ2-1	14	TRBV19	CASSTFGGAYEQFF
TRBJ1-5	13	TRBV5-1	CASSSSGNQPQHF
TRBJ2-5	18	TRBV5-1	CASMKAGLAGVGGETQYF
TRBJ2-3	16	TRBV11-2	CASSLVSGRRTDTQYF
TRBJ1-1	11	TRBV20-1	CSHRVQFEAFF
TRBJ1-1	13	TRBV19	CASGRQGWVEAFF
TRBJ2-7	14	TRBV5-1	CASSPRDSDYEQYF
TRBJ2-7	16	TRBV10-3	CAISESIRSGRGEQYF
TRBJ2-7	15	TRBV7-9	CASSSDLVSSYEQYF
TRBJ2-7	15	TRBV30	CARRKEGLLGYEQYF
TRBJ2-1	16	TRBV5-1	CASTFGPRGGNNEQFF
TRBJ2-1	12	TRBV29-1	CSVAETYNEQFF
TRBJ2-2	18	TRBV15	CATSRSALAGYYTGELFF
TRBJ1-1	13	TRBV2	CASRLTENTEAFF
TRBJ2-4	11	TRBV6-6	CASGYADIQYF